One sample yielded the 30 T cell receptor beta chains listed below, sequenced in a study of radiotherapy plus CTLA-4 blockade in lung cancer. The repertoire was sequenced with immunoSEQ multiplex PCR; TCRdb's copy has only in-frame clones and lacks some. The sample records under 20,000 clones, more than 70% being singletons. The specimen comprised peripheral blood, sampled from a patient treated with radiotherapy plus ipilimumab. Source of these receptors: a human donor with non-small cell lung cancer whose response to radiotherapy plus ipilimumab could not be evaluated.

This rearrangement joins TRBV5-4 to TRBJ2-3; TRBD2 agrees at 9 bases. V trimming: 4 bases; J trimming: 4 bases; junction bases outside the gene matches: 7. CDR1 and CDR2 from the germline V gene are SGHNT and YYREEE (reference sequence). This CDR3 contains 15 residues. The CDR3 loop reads CASSGRGGMADTQYF. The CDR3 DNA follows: TGTGCCAGCAGCGGGCGGGGGGGCATGGCAGATACGCAGTATTTT.

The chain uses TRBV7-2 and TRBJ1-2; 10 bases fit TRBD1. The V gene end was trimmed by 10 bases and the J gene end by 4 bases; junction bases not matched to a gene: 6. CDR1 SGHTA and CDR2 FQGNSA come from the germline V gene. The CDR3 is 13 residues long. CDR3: CANDRGPVYGYTF. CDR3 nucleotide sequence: TGTGCCAACGACAGGGGGCCTGTCTATGGCTACACCTTC.

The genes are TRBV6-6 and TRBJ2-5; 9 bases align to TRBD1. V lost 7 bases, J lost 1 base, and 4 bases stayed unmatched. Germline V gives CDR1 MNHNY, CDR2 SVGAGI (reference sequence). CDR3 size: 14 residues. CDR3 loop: CASKKTGGQETQYF. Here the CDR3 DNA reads TGTGCCAGCAAAAAGACAGGGGGCCAAGAGACCCAGTACTTC.

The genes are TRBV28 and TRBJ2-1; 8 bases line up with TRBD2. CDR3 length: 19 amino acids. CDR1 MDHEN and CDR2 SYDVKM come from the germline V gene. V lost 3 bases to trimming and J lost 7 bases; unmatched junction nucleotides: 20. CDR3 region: CASSFMSTLRGARRNEQFF. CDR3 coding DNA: TGTGCCAGCAGTTTTATGTCCACCTTGCGGGGGGCTCGTCGGAATGAGCAGTTCTTC. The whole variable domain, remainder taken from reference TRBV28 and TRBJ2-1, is DVKVTQSSRYLVKRTGEKVFLECVQDMDHENMFWYRQDPGLGLRLIYFSYDVKMKEKGDIPEGYSVSREKKERFSLILESASTNQTSMYLCASSFMSTLRGARRNEQFFGPGTRLTVL.

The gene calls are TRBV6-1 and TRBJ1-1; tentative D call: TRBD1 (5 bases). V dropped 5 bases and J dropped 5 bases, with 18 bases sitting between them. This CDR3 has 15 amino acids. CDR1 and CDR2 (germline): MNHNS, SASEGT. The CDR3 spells CASSTARGVGTEAFF. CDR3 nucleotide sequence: TGTGCCAGCAGTACGGCCCGGGGGGTTGGGACTGAAGCTTTCTTT.

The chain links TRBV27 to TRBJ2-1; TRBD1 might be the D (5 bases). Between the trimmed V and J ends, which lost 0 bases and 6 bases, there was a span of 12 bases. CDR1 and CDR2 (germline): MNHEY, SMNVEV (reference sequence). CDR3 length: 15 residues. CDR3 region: CASSLSPDSSNEQFF. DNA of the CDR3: TGTGCCAGCAGTTTATCCCCCGACAGTTCCAATGAGCAGTTCTTC.

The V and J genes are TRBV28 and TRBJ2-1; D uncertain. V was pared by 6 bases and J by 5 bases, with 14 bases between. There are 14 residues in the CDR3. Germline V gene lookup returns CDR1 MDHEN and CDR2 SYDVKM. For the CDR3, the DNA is TGTGCCAGCAGCCGACCTAACAGAGACAATGAGCAGTTCTTC. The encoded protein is CASSRPNRDNEQFF. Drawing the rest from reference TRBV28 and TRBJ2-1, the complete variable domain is DVKVTQSSRYLVKRTGEKVFLECVQDMDHENMFWYRQDPGLGLRLIYFSYDVKMKEKGDIPEGYSVSREKKERFSLILESASTNQTSMYLCASSRPNRDNEQFFGPGTRLTVL.

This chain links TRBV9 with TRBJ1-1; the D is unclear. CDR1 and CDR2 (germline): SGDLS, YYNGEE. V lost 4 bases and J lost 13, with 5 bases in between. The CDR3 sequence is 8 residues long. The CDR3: CASSPLFF. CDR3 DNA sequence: TGTGCCAGCAGCCCCCTTTTCTTT.

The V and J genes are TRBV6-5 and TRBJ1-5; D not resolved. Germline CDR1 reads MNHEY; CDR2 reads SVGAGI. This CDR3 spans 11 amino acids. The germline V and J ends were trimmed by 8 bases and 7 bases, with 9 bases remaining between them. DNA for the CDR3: TGTGCCAGCGGGCTCGAACAGCCCCAGCATTTT. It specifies CASGLEQPQHF.

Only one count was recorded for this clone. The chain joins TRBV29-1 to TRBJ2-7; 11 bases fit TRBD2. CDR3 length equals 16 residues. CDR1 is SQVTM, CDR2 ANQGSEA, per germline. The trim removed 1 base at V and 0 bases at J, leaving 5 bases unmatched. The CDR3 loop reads CSVEGLTSGTSYEQYF. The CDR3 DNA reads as TGCAGCGTTGAAGGTCTGACTAGCGGGACCTCCTACGAGCAGTACTTC.

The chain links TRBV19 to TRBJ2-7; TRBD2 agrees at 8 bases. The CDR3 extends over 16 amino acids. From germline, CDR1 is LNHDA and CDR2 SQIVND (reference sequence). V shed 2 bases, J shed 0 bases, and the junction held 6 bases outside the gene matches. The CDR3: CASSITFGTSSYEQYF. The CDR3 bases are TGTGCCAGTAGTATAACTTTCGGGACTAGCTCCTACGAGCAGTACTTC.

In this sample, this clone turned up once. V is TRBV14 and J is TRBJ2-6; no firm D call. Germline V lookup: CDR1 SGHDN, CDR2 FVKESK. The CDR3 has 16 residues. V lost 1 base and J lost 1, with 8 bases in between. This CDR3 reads CASSQGWASGANVLTF. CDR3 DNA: TGTGCCAGCAGCCAAGGTTGGGCATCTGGGGCCAACGTCCTGACTTTC.

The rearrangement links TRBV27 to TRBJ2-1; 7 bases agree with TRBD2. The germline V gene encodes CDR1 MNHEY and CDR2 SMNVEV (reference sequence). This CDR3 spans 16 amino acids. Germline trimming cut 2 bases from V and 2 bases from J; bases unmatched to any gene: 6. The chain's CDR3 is CASSLGLAVPYNEQFF. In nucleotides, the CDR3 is TGTGCCAGCAGTTTAGGGCTAGCGGTCCCCTACAATGAGCAGTTCTTC.

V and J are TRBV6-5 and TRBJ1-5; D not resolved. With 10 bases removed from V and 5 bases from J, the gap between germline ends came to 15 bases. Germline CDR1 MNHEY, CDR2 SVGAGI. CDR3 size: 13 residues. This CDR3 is CATDQQKYQPQHF. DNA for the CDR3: TGTGCCACCGATCAACAGAAGTATCAGCCCCAGCATTTT.

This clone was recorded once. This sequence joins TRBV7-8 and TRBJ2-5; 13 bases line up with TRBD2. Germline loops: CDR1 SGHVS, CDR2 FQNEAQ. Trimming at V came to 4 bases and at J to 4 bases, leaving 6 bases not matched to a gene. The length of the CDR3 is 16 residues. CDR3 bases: TGTGCCAGCAGCTCGACTAGCGGGGGGACGGTAGAGACCCAGTACTTC. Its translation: CASSSTSGGTVETQYF.

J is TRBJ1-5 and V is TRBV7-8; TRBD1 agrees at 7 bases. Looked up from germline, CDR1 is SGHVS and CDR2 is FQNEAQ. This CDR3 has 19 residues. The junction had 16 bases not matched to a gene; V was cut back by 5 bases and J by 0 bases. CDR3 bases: TGTGCCAGCAGCCCCGACCGCAGCATAACAGGGGCTAGCAATCAGCCCCAGCATTTT. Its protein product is CASSPDRSITGASNQPQHF.

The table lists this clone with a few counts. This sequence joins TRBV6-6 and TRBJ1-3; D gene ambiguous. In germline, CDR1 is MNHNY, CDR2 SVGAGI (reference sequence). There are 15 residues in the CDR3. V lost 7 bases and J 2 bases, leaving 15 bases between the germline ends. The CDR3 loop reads CASIQAGKAGNTIYF. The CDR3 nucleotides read TGTGCCAGCATCCAGGCGGGGAAGGCTGGAAACACCATATATTTT.

CDR3 DNA: TGTGCCAGCAGCCTAACCGGGACAGCTAACACTGAAGCTTTCTTT. This sequence encodes CASSLTGTANTEAFF. The gene calls are TRBV7-2 and TRBJ1-1; TRBD1 aligns across 7 bases. This CDR3 is built from 15 residues. CDR1 and CDR2 from the germline V gene are SGHTA and FQGNSA. Trimming took 5 bases from V and 2 from J; bases not matched to a gene: 8.

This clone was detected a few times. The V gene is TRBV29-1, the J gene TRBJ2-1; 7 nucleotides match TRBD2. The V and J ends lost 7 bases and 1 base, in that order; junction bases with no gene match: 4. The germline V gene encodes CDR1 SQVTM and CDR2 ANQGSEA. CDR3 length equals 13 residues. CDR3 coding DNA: TGCAGCGGCGCGGGACTATCCTACAATGAGCAGTTCTTC. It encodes CSGAGLSYNEQFF.

The CDR3 protein is CASSRQGANTEAFF. CDR3 DNA: TGTGCCAGCAGCCGACAGGGGGCGAACACTGAAGCTTTCTTT. The chain uses TRBV28 and TRBJ1-1; 10 bases line up with TRBD1. Germline assignment: CDR1 MDHEN and CDR2 SYDVKM. V shed 6 bases and J 1 base; nucleotides not matched to a gene: 2. This CDR3 contains 14 residues.

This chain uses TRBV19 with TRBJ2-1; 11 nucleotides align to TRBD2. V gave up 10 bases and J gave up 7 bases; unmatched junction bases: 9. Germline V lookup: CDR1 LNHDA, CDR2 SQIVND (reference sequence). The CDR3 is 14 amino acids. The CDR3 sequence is CATMTSGNVNEQFF. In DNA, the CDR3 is TGTGCCACCATGACTAGCGGGAATGTTAATGAGCAGTTCTTC.

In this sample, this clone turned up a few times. Here the CDR3 reads CASSDERGGYTF. The CDR3, as DNA: TGTGCCAGCAGTGATGAAAGGGGAGGCTACACCTTC. The chain has TRBV25-1 and TRBJ1-2; tentative D call: TRBD1 (5 bases). Germline CDR1 reads MGHDK; CDR2 reads SYGVNS. Between the trimmed V and J ends, which lost 3 bases and 8 bases, there was a span of 10 bases. The CDR3 loop spans 12 amino acids.

Here the CDR3 DNA reads TGTGTGGGCAGGGAAGAATCCAACGAGCAGTACTTC. Its protein product is CVGREESNEQYF. This rearrangement joins TRBV2 to TRBJ2-7; tentative D call: TRBD1 (5 bases). Germline CDR1 is SNHLY and CDR2 is FYNNEI. This CDR3 has 12 residues. Full variable domain (outside the CDR3, taken from reference TRBV2 and TRBJ2-7): EPEVTQTPSHQVTQMGQEVILRCVPISNHLYFYWYRQILGQKVEFLVSFYNNEISEKSEIFDDQFSVERPDGSNFTLKIRSTKLEDSAMYFCVGREESNEQYFGPGTRLTVT.

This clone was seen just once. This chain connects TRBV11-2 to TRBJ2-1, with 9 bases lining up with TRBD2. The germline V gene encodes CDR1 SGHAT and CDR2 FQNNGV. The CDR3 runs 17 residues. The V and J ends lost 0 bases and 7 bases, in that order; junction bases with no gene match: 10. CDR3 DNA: TGTGCCAGCAGCTTAGAGGCTGGCGGGGGGGCCTGGAATGAGCAGTTCTTC. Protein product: CASSLEAGGGAWNEQFF.

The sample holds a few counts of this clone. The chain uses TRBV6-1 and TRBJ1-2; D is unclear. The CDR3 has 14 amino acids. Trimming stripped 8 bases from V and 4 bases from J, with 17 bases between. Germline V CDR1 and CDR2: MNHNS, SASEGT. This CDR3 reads CASGDRGWGYGYTF. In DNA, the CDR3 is TGTGCCAGCGGAGATCGGGGTTGGGGCTATGGCTACACCTTC.

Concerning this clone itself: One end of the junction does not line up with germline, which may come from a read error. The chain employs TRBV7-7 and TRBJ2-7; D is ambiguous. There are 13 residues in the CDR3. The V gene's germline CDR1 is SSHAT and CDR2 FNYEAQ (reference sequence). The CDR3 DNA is TGTGCTAGCAGCTTAGAACAGTCCTACGAGCAGTACTTC. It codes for CASSLEQSYEQYF.

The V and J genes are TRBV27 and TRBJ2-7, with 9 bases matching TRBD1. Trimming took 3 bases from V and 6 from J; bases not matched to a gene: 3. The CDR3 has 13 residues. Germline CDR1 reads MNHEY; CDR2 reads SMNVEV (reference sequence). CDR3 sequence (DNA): TGTGCCAGCAGTTTTTGGGGACAGGGCGAGCAGTACTTC. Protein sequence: CASSFWGQGEQYF.

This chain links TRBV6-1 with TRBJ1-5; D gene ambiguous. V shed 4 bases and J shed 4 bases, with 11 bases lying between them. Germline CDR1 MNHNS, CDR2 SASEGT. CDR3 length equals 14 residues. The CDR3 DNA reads TGTGCCAGCAGTGTACACGGGAGTAATCAGCCCCAGCATTTT. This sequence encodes CASSVHGSNQPQHF.

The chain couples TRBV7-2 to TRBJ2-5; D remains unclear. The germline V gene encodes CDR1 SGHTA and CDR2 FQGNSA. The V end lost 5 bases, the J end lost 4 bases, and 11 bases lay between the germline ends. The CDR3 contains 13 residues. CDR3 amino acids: CASSPRFRETQYF. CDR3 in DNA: TGTGCCAGCAGCCCGCGGTTCCGAGAGACCCAGTACTTC.

The CDR3 nucleotides are TGTGCCAGCAGTGACGGGAGCTCTGGGGCCAACGTCCTGACTTTC. It translates to CASSDGSSGANVLTF. The chain carries TRBV6-4 and TRBJ2-6; D is possibly TRBD2 (5 bases). V lost 2 bases and J lost 0, with 5 bases in between. The germline V gene encodes CDR1 MRHNA and CDR2 SNTAGT. This CDR3 is built from 15 residues.